The sequence of this T cell receptor (beta chain) was determined in a study of metastatic and nonmetastatic thyroid tumors. No patient had received any treatment before thyroid surgery. This clone was found many times. TCRdb reprocessed the PCR reads using MiXCR. Among some 23,000 clones, 20% were seen once, and the ten largest hold around 4.5%. The length of the CDR3 is 13 residues. Germline V gene data show CDR1 as LNHDA and CDR2 as SQIVND (reference sequence). The V end was cut by 7 bases, the J end by 4 bases, with 13 bases between. The chain uses TRBV19 and TRBJ1-2, with D hard to call. Source material: adjacent normal tissue. This sequence was found in a female donor with papillary thyroid cancer or a benign thyroid nodule (not recorded which). Some clones in this sample may be carry-over from other donors' samples. The CDR3 coding sequence is TGTGCCAGTACCACTGCCCGCGGCTATGGCTACACCTTC. Translation: CASTTARGYGYTF.